Only a few counts were recorded for the clone carrying this TCR beta chain. Using immunoSEQ multiplex PCR, the repertoire was profiled, and TCRdb retains in-frame clones only, with some absent. The sample lists 250,000 to 350,000 clones, around 85% seen once, with around 4.2% in the top ten. CDR3 length: 13 amino acids. With V trimmed by 11 bases and J by 4 bases, 9 bases remained unmatched. Germline CDR1 reads WSHSY; CDR2 reads SAAADI. This entry is derived from a study of blood T cell repertoires in COVID-19. This chain connects TRBV10-2 to TRBJ2-7, with 9 positions matching TRBD2. The sequenced sample was peripheral blood. The TCR was taken from a woman between 45 and 65 years old with active or convalescent COVID-19. The CDR3 loop reads CASWTSARYEQYF. DNA of the CDR3: TGCGCCTCGTGGACTAGCGCAAGATACGAGCAGTACTTC.